The 3 T cell receptor beta chains in this list originate from one sample, sequenced in a study of PD-L1 blockade in urothelial cancer. Measured with immunoSEQ multiplex PCR; TCRdb has only the in-frame clones, and not every one. This table has about 30,000 clones, roughly 80% appearing once. The time point is: peripheral blood 6 weeks after treatment start. The sample was PBMCs, taken around atezolizumab (anti-PD-L1) treatment. These receptors were obtained from a man in his sixties or seventies with urothelial cancer.

V and J are TRBV5-1 and TRBJ1-1, with D perhaps matching TRBD1 (6 bases). The CDR3 is made up of 16 amino acids. The ends were cut back, 0 bases at V and 1 base at J, with 13 bases in the middle. Germline values: CDR1 SGHRS, CDR2 YFSETQ. The CDR3 region has the DNA TGCGCCAGCAGCTTGGCCTCGACAGGAAGGAACACTGAAGCTTTCTTT. Its translation is CASSLASTGRNTEAFF. The full variable domain, completed using reference TRBV5-1 and TRBJ1-1, is KAGVTQTPRYLIKTRGQQVTLSCSPISGHRSVSWYQQTPGQGLQFLFEYFSETQRNKGNFPGRFSGRQFSNSRSEMNVSTLELGDSALYLCASSLASTGRNTEAFFGQGTRLTVV.

This chain uses TRBV28 with TRBJ1-1, with 8 bases aligning to TRBD1. CDR3 size: 15 residues. Unmatched junction bases numbered 10, after V lost 5 bases and J lost 5 bases. Germline V CDR1 and CDR2: MDHEN, SYDVKM. CDR3 loop: CASSVYRGAGTEAFF. CDR3 coding DNA: TGTGCCAGCAGTGTATACAGGGGGGCAGGGACTGAAGCTTTCTTT.

V and J are TRBV6-5 and TRBJ1-2; D not certain. Germline assignment: CDR1 MNHEY and CDR2 SVGAGI. The CDR3 totals 14 residues. V was clipped by 6 bases and J by 4 bases, with 15 bases between them. Written as DNA, the CDR3 is TGTGCCAGCAGGCCGGACGGTACTAGCTATGGCTACACCTTC. Translating it yields CASRPDGTSYGYTF.